This passage covers 17 T cell receptor beta chains from one sample sequenced in a study of blood T cell repertoires in COVID-19. TCRdb keeps only in-frame clones here, not all; method: immunoSEQ multiplex PCR. The sample includes around 80,000 clones, more than 80% of them seen just once. Sequencing was performed on peripheral blood. The receptors stem from a human donor in a cohort sampled during active COVID-19.

This clone was seen only once. The chain recombines TRBV4-2 with TRBJ1-4; 12 nucleotides line up with TRBD1. V dropped 3 bases and J dropped 6; count of bases not matched to a gene: 5. Germline V gives CDR1 LGHNA, CDR2 YNFKEQ. The CDR3 is 16 residues long. The CDR3 sequence: CASSQGDRGQDEKLFF. The CDR3 DNA reads TGTGCCAGCAGCCAGGGGGACAGGGGGCAAGATGAAAAACTGTTTTTT.

The genes are TRBV29-1 and TRBJ1-2; a possible D gene is TRBD1 (5 bases). Trimming took 3 bases from V and 3 from J, leaving 11 bases between them. The CDR3 covers 13 residues. Looked up from germline, CDR1 is SQVTM and CDR2 is ANQGSEA. The CDR3 spells CSVDSGIDYGYTF. CDR3 nucleotide sequence: TGCAGCGTTGACTCAGGGATTGACTATGGCTACACCTTC.

This clone was seen a single time. This rearrangement joins TRBV2 to TRBJ1-6; D not certain. Trimming shortened V by 1 base and J by 0 bases, and 10 bases separated the two germline ends. The CDR3 consists of 17 residues. Germline V gene lookup returns CDR1 SNHLY and CDR2 FYNNEI. The CDR3 region has the DNA TGTGCCAGCAGTGAAGTCCCCCCGAGCTCCTATAATTCACCCCTCCACTTT. This encodes CASSEVPPSSYNSPLHF.

The J gene is TRBJ2-7, the V gene TRBV7-9; a possible D gene is TRBD1 (5 bases). This CDR3 has 13 amino acids. Trimming pared 3 bases from V and 2 bases from J, leaving 8 bases between. CDR1 and CDR2 (germline): SEHNR, FQNEAQ (reference sequence). As DNA, the CDR3 is TGTGCCAGCAGCTTGGCAGGGACCTACGAGCAGTACTTC. This translates into CASSLAGTYEQYF. The full variable domain, rest sourced from reference TRBV7-9 and TRBJ2-7, is DTGVSQNPRHKITKRGQNVTFRCDPISEHNRLYWYRQTLGQGPEFLTYFQNEAQLEKSRLLSDRFSAERPKGSFSTLEIQRTEQGDSAMYLCASSLAGTYEQYFGPGTRLTVT.

The chain links TRBV24-1 to TRBJ2-7; TRBD1 aligns across 8 bases. V dropped 4 bases and J dropped 1; count of bases not matched to a gene: 11. This CDR3 contains 17 residues. CDR1 is KGHDR, CDR2 SFDVKD, per germline. CDR3 in amino acids: CATSDILTGTGSYEQYF. The CDR3 region has the DNA TGTGCCACCAGTGACATATTGACCGGGACAGGTTCCTACGAGCAGTACTTC.

The rearrangement joins TRBV3-1 (or the pseudogene TRBV3-2) to TRBJ1-1; D gene ambiguous. V lost 4 bases and J 1 base, leaving 10 bases between the germline ends. The CDR3 consists of 14 residues. Germline CDR1 is LGHDT and CDR2 is YNNKEL (reference sequence). The CDR3 protein is CASSLTEGNTEAFF. CDR3 nucleotides: TGTGCCAGCAGCCTCACGGAGGGGAACACTGAAGCTTTCTTT.

The CDR3 here is CASSPVTGDQPQHF. CDR3 coding DNA: TGTGCCAGCTCACCTGTGACAGGGGATCAGCCCCAGCATTTT. V is TRBV18 and J is TRBJ1-5, with TRBD1 matching 8 bases. The V and J ends lost 3 bases and 5 bases, in that order; junction bases with no gene match: 3. The V gene's germline CDR1 is KGHSH and CDR2 LQKENI. The CDR3 is made up of 14 amino acids.

This chain joins TRBV9 and TRBJ2-2; no definite D call. Trimming removed 4 bases at V and 0 bases at J, with 13 bases between. Germline lookup yields CDR1 SGDLS and CDR2 YYNGEE. The CDR3 is 16 amino acids. CDR3 coding DNA: TGTGCCAGCAGCTCAACAGTTGCCGCGAACACCGGGGAGCTGTTTTTT. It specifies CASSSTVAANTGELFF.

The genes are TRBV7-3 and TRBJ1-1; D is unresolved. V shed 5 bases and J shed 5 bases, with 12 bases lying between them. The CDR3 covers 13 residues. Per germline, CDR1 SGHTA and CDR2 FQGTGA. The CDR3 loop is CASSPNIGTEAFF. The DNA of the CDR3 is TGTGCCAGCAGCCCTAACATCGGGACTGAAGCTTTCTTT.

The chain couples TRBV4-2 to TRBJ2-7; the D gene is possibly TRBD2 (5 bases). Germline-derived CDR1 and CDR2 are LGHNA and YNFKEQ. The CDR3 covers 15 residues. V dropped 3 bases and J dropped 2 bases, with 14 bases sitting between them. Here the CDR3 DNA reads TGTGCCAGCAGCCAGGGGAGCCTCCTTCCCTACGAGCAGTACTTC. Protein product: CASSQGSLLPYEQYF.

The rearrangement links TRBV3-1 (or the pseudogene TRBV3-2) to TRBJ1-2; no clear D. V was clipped by 0 bases and J by 3 bases, with 8 bases between them. This CDR3 region has 14 residues. Germline V gene lookup returns CDR1 LGHDT and CDR2 YNNKEL (reference sequence). The CDR3 region is CASSQDVEYYGYTF. DNA for the CDR3: TGTGCCAGCAGCCAAGACGTAGAATACTATGGCTACACCTTC.

The V call is TRBV7-9, the J call TRBJ1-2, with TRBD1 identical over 8 bases. V was pared by 5 bases and J by 4 bases, with 9 bases of the junction left unmatched. CDR3 length equals 15 residues. Germline values: CDR1 SEHNR, CDR2 FQNEAQ (reference sequence). This CDR3 is CASSPIGQGSYGYTF. The DNA for the CDR3 is TGTGCCAGCAGCCCTATCGGACAGGGCTCCTATGGCTACACCTTC. Variable domain in full (rest from reference TRBV7-9 and TRBJ1-2): DTGVSQNPRHKITKRGQNVTFRCDPISEHNRLYWYRQTLGQGPEFLTYFQNEAQLEKSRLLSDRFSAERPKGSFSTLEIQRTEQGDSAMYLCASSPIGQGSYGYTFGSGTRLTVV.

The chain carries TRBV3-1 (or the pseudogene TRBV3-2) and TRBJ2-7, with D possibly being TRBD1 (5 bases). V was cut by 2 bases and J by 6 bases, with 17 bases left in between. The CDR3 runs to 15 residues. The germline CDR1 and CDR2 sequences are LGHDT and YNNKEL (reference sequence). CDR3 bases: TGTGCCAGCAGCCAAAACCTCCCAGGGTCAGGCGAGCAGTACTTC. It translates to CASSQNLPGSGEQYF.

The chain employs TRBV2 and TRBJ1-1; the D is unclear. The CDR3 has 13 amino acids. Trimming left V 7 bases short and J 0 bases short, with 9 bases between. The germline CDR1 and CDR2 sequences are SNHLY and FYNNEI. The CDR3 reads CASKTEMNTEAFF. The CDR3, as DNA: TGTGCCAGCAAAACAGAAATGAACACTGAAGCTTTCTTT. Using reference TRBV2 and TRBJ1-1 for the parts outside the CDR3, the full variable domain is EPEVTQTPSHQVTQMGQEVILRCVPISNHLYFYWYRQILGQKVEFLVSFYNNEISEKSEIFDDQFSVERPDGSNFTLKIRSTKLEDSAMYFCASKTEMNTEAFFGQGTRLTVV.

Here the CDR3 DNA reads TGTGCCAGCAGCGTAGGACCGGACACTAGCAATCAGCCCCAGCATTTT. This codes for CASSVGPDTSNQPQHF. The chain joins TRBV9 to TRBJ1-5; maybe TRBD1 (5 bases). Germline values: CDR1 SGDLS, CDR2 YYNGEE. This CDR3 has 16 amino acids. Trimming cost V 0 bases and J 0 bases, with 10 bases left between them.

This sequence joins TRBV7-9 and TRBJ2-5; TRBD2 matches at 7 bases. Germline-derived CDR1 and CDR2 are SEHNR and FQNEAQ (reference sequence). Trimming cost V 6 bases and J 0 bases; bases outside gene matches: 7. The CDR3 runs to 15 residues. The CDR3 loop is CASRKVGTNQETQYF. CDR3 DNA sequence: TGTGCCAGCAGAAAAGTCGGGACTAACCAAGAGACCCAGTACTTC.

The genes are TRBV2 and TRBJ1-2; 12 bases map to TRBD1. Per the germline V gene, CDR1 is SNHLY and CDR2 is FYNNEI. Trimming removed 6 bases from V and 8 bases from J; junction bases left unmatched: 13. This CDR3 spans 16 amino acids. The CDR3, as DNA: TGTGCCAGCAGACTGACCGGGACAGGGGGCGCGAGGGGCTACACCTTC. Translation gives CASRLTGTGGARGYTF.